The next 14 T cell receptor beta chains were all read from a single sample in a study of metastatic and nonmetastatic thyroid tumors. TCRdb re-processed the PCR reads through MiXCR. The sample has approximately 16,000 clones, about a quarter seen once; the top ten hold over 9.5%. There were no patients who had received any treatment before thyroid surgery. The source material was blood. All receptors come from a male donor with papillary thyroid cancer or a benign thyroid nodule (not recorded which). Some clones in this sample may be carry-over from other donors' samples.

In its sample, this clone is medium-sized (0.01 to 0.1%). The chain has TRBV12-3 or TRBV12-4 and TRBJ2-7, with 7 bases lining up with TRBD1. The V and J ends lost 2 bases and 3 bases, in that order; junction bases with no gene match: 4. The CDR3 totals 14 residues. CDR3 nucleotide sequence: TGTGCCAGCAGTTTATCGGCAGGGGGCTACGAGCAGTACTTC. Translated: CASSLSAGGYEQYF.

This clone occurred many times. Distinct nucleotide sequences in the sample also encode this CDR3. The genes are TRBV3-1 and TRBJ2-3; 14 bases fit TRBD2. In germline, CDR1 is LGHDT, CDR2 YNNKEL (reference sequence). Trimming removed 7 bases from V and 1 base from J; junction bases left unmatched: 4. This CDR3 is 16 amino acids long. The CDR3 DNA follows: TGTGCCAGCACCACGACTAGCGGGGGGGGCACAGATACGCAGTATTTT. Translation: CASTTTSGGGTDTQYF.

CDR3 in DNA: TGTGCCAGCAGCCCCTACGAGGGTGGTGAAGCTTTCTTT. Its protein is CASSPYEGGEAFF. The chain links TRBV4-2 to TRBJ1-1; D unclear. The CDR3 contains 13 residues. Germline V gene sequence: CDR1 LGHNA, CDR2 YNFKEQ. The ends were cut back, 4 bases at V and 7 bases at J, with 13 bases in the middle.

This clone qualifies as medium-sized. J is TRBJ2-7 and V is TRBV20-1; 8 nucleotides line up with TRBD2. CDR1 and CDR2 (germline): DFQATT, SNEGSKA (reference sequence). The trim removed 1 base at V and 7 bases at J, leaving 3 bases unmatched. The CDR3 extends over 12 amino acids. CDR3 DNA sequence: TGCAGTGCTAGAGCGGGGGGGCGGGAGCAGTACTTC. It encodes CSARAGGREQYF.

This clone was found once. The chain joins TRBV15 to TRBJ2-7; weak D call: TRBD1 (6 bases). The CDR3 sequence is 18 residues long. The germline gives CDR1 LNHNV, CDR2 YYDKDF (reference sequence). V was cut by 5 bases and J by 0 bases, with 23 bases left in between. The CDR3 protein is CATSGLDRDKRTSYEQYF. In DNA, the CDR3 is TGTGCCACCAGCGGATTAGACCGGGACAAAAGAACCTCCTACGAGCAGTACTTC.

Relative to its sample, this clone is medium-sized. The chain employs TRBV6-2 or TRBV6-3 and TRBJ1-3, with D possibly TRBD1 on 6 matching bases. The V and J ends lost 10 bases and 0 bases respectively, with 13 bases between them. Germline loops: CDR1 MNHEY, CDR2 SVGEGT. The CDR3 totals 14 residues. The CDR3 reads CATKTGYSGNTIYF. CDR3 nucleotide sequence: TGTGCCACTAAGACAGGCTACTCTGGAAACACCATATATTTT.

This clone is judged medium-sized (0.01 to 0.1%). The V gene is TRBV6-1, the J gene TRBJ1-2; maybe TRBD1 (6 bases). Germline CDR1 is MNHNS and CDR2 is SASEGT. The length of the CDR3 is 17 residues. Trimming cost V 5 bases and J 0 bases, with 19 bases left between them. The CDR3 bases are TGTGCCAGCAGTCCCCAGAGAAGACAGGTAGCTAACTATGGCTACACCTTC. Its protein product is CASSPQRRQVANYGYTF.

This clone was recorded many times. The chain joins TRBV20-1 to TRBJ2-7, with D unclear. Germline CDR1 DFQATT, CDR2 SNEGSKA (reference sequence). The V end was cut by 3 bases, the J end by 3 bases, with 9 bases between. The CDR3 spans 12 residues. CDR3 in amino acids: CSASSPSYEQYF. The CDR3 bases are TGCAGTGCTAGTAGTCCCAGCTACGAGCAGTACTTC.

Turning to this clone: Possible read error: a much larger clone is one base away. The chain recombines TRBV20-1 with TRBJ1-2; D is unresolved. Trimming stripped 0 bases from V and 7 bases from J, with 15 bases between. This CDR3 has 14 residues. Germline V CDR1 and CDR2: DFQATT, SNEGSKA (reference sequence). The CDR3 spells CSAREGYNSFGYTF. The CDR3 region has the DNA TGCAGTGCTAGAGAGGGGTACAACTCATTTGGCTACACCTTC.

As concerns this clone: It may be a read error: a sequence one base away is much more abundant. The chain uses TRBV12-3 or TRBV12-4 and TRBJ2-5; 8 bases align to TRBD1. This CDR3 is 15 amino acids long. CDR3 region: CASRESTGGSGTQYF. The CDR3 DNA follows: TGCGCCAGCAGAGAGAGTACAGGGGGAAGCGGGACCCAGTACTTC.

J is TRBJ2-1 and V is TRBV6-1; TRBD2 matches at 13 bases. The CDR3 extends over 16 amino acids. The germline V gene encodes CDR1 MNHNS and CDR2 SASEGT. Trimming cost V 2 bases and J 8 bases; bases outside gene matches: 6. The CDR3 reads CASSELTSGRAHEQFF. The DNA of the CDR3 is TGTGCCAGCAGTGAATTAACTAGCGGGAGGGCCCATGAGCAGTTCTTC.

The rearrangement joins TRBV6-5 to TRBJ2-7; 8 nucleotides align to TRBD1. This CDR3 has 15 residues. Trimming removed 4 bases from V and 3 bases from J; junction bases left unmatched: 8. Germline lookup yields CDR1 MNHEY and CDR2 SVGAGI. Here the CDR3 DNA reads TGTGCCAGCAGTTTGACCGGGACAGGAGGCTACGAGCAGTACTTC. Translating gives CASSLTGTGGYEQYF.

This clone has a count of ten or more. A single base separates this from a much larger clone, so it may be a read error. The chain uses TRBV20-1 and TRBJ2-1; no definite D call. The CDR3 totals 14 residues. Germline V gives CDR1 DFQATT, CDR2 SNEGSKA (reference sequence). DNA for the CDR3: TGCAGTGCTAGCTCCCGGGTAGGATACAATGAGCAGCTCTTC. Its translation is CSASSRVGYNEQLF.

This clone came up many times. The V gene is TRBV6-4, the J gene TRBJ2-2, with 8 positions matching TRBD1. The CDR3 loop spans 16 amino acids. The V gene end was trimmed by 0 bases and the J gene end by 2 bases; junction bases not matched to a gene: 2. Germline V CDR1 and CDR2: MRHNA, SNTAGT. In DNA, the CDR3 is TGTGCCAGCAGTGACTCGGACAGGGAAAACACCGGGGAGCTGTTTTTT. It encodes CASSDSDRENTGELFF.